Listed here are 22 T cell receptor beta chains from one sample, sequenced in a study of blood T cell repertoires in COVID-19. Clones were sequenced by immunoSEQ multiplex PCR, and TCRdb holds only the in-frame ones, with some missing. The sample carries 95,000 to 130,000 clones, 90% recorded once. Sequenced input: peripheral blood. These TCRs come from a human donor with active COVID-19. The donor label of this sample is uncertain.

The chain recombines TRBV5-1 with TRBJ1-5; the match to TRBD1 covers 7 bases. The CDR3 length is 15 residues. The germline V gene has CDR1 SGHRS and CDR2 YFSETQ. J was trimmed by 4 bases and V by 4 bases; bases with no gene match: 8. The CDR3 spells CASSPQGQLNQPQHF. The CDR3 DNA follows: TGCGCCAGCAGCCCCCAGGGACAGCTTAATCAGCCCCAGCATTTT.

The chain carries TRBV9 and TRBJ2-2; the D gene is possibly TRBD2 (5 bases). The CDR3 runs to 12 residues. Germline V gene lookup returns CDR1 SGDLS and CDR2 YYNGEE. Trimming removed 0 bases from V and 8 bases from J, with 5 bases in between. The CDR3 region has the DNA TGTGCCAGCAGCGTAGCGGGAGGGGAGCTGTTTTTT. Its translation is CASSVAGGELFF.

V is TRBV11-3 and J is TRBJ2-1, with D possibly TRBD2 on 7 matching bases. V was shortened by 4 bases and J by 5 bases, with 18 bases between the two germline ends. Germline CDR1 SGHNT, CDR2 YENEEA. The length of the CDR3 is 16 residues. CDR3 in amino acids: CASSSSLAGDNNEQFF. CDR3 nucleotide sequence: TGTGCCAGCAGCTCTTCTCTGGCGGGGGACAACAATGAGCAGTTCTTC. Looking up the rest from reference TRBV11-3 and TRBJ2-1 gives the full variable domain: EAGVVQSPRYKIIEKKQPVAFWCNPISGHNTLYWYLQNLGQGPELLIRYENEEAVDDSQLPKDRFSAERLKGVDSTLKIQPAELGDSAVYLCASSSSLAGDNNEQFFGPGTRLTVL.

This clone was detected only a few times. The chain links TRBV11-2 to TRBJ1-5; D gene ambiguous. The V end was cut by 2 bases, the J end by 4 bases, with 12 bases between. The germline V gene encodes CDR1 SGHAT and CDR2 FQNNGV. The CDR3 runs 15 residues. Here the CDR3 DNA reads TGTGCCAGCAGCTTAATGGGAGGGCAGAATCAGCCCCAGCATTTT. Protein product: CASSLMGGQNQPQHF.

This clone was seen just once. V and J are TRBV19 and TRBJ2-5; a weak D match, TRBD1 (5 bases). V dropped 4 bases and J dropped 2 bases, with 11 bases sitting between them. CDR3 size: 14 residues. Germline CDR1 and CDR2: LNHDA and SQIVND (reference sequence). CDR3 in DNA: TGTGCCAGTAGTACAGACAGAATTCAAGAGACCCAGTACTTC. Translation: CASSTDRIQETQYF.

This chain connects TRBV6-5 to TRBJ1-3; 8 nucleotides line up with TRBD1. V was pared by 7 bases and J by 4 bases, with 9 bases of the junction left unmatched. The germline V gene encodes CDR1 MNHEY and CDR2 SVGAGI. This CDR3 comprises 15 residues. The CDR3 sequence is CASTGQGAYGNTIYF. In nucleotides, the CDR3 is TGTGCCAGCACTGGACAGGGAGCTTACGGAAACACCATATATTTT.

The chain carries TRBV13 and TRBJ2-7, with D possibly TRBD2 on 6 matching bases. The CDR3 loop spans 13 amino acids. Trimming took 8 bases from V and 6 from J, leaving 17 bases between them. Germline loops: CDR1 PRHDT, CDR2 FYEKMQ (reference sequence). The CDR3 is CASGVGGRREQYF. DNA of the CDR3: TGTGCCAGCGGTGTTGGGGGGAGGCGCGAGCAGTACTTC.

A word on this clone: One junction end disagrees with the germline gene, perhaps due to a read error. CDR3 in DNA: TGTGCTAGCAGCCCAGGGGGAGGTACGCAGTATTTT. It is translated as CASSPGGGTQYF. The chain combines TRBV7-7 with TRBJ2-3; D perhaps matches TRBD1 (7 bases). CDR3 length equals 12 residues. Germline CDR1 reads SSHAT; CDR2 reads FNYEAQ (reference sequence).

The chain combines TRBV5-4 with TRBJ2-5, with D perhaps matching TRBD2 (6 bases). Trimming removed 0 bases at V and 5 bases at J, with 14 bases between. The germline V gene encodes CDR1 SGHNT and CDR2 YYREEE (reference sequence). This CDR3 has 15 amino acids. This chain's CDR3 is CASSLVLGGRETQYF. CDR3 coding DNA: TGTGCCAGCAGCTTGGTACTCGGGGGACGGGAGACCCAGTACTTC.

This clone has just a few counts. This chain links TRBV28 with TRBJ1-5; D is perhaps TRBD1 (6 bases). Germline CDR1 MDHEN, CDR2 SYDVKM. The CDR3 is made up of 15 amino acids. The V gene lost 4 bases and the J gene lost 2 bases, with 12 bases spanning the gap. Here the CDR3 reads CASSSIQGGNQPQHF. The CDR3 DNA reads TGTGCCAGCAGTTCGATACAGGGTGGCAATCAGCCCCAGCATTTT.

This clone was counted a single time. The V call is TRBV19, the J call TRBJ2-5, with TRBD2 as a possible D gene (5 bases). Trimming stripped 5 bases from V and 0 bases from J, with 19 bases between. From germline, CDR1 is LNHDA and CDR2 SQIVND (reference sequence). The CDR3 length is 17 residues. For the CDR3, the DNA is TGTGCCAGTAGTGACTTAAAAACCCCGGGGTACCAAGAGACCCAGTACTTC. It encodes CASSDLKTPGYQETQYF.

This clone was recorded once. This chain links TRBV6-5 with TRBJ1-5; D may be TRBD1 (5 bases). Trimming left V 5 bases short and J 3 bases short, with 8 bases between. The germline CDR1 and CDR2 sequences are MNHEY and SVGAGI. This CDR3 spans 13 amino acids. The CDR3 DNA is TGTGCCAGCAGTCTGGGGCACAATCAGCCCCAGCATTTT. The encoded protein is CASSLGHNQPQHF.

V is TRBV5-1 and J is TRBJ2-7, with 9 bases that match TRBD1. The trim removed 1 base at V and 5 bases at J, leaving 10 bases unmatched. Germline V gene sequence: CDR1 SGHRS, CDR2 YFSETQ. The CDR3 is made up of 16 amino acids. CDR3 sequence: CASSLRLRDRVHEQYF. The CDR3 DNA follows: TGCGCCAGCAGCTTGAGGTTGAGGGACAGGGTCCACGAGCAGTACTTC.

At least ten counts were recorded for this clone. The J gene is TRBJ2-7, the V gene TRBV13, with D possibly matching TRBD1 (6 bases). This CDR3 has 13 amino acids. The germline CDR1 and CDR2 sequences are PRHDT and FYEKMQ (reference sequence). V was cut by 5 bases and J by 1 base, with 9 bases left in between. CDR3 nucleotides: TGTGCCAGCAGCAGGGGGATTTCCTACGAGCAGTACTTC. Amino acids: CASSRGISYEQYF.

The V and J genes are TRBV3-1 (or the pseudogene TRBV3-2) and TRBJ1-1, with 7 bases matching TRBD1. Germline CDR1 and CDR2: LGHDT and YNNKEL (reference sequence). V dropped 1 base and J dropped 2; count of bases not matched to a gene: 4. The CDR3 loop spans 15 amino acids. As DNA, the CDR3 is TGTGCCAGCAGCCAAGGGGCAGGGGGAAACACTGAAGCTTTCTTT. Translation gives CASSQGAGGNTEAFF.

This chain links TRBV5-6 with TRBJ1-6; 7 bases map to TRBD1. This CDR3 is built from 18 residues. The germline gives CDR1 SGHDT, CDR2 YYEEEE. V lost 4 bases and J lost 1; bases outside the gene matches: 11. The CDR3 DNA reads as TGTGCCAGCAGCACACTAGACAGGGTCAAATCCTATAATTCACCCCTCCACTTT. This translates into CASSTLDRVKSYNSPLHF.

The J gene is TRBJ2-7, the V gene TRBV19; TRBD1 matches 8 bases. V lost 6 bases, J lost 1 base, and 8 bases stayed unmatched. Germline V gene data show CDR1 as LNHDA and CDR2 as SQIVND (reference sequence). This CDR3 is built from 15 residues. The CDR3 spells CASSSPGQVSYEQYF. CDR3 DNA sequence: TGTGCCAGTAGCTCACCGGGACAGGTTTCCTACGAGCAGTACTTC. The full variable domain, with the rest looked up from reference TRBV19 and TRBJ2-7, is DGGITQSPKYLFRKEGQNVTLSCEQNLNHDAMYWYRQDPGQGLRLIYYSQIVNDFQKGDIAEGYSVSREKKESFPLTVTSAQKNPTAFYLCASSSPGQVSYEQYFGPGTRLTVT.

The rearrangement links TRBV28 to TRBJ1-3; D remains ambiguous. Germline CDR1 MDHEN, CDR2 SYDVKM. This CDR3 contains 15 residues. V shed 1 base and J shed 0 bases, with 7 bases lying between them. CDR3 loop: CASSLFLPSGNTIYF. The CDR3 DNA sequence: TGTGCCAGCAGTTTATTTCTCCCCTCTGGAAACACCATATATTTT.

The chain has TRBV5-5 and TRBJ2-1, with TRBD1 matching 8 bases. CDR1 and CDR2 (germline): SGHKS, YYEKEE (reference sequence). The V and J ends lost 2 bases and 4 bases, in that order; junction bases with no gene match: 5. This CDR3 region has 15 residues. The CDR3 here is CASSFSDRAYNEQFF. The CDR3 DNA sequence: TGTGCCAGCAGCTTTTCGGACAGGGCTTACAATGAGCAGTTCTTC. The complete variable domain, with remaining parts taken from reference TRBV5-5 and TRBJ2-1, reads DAGVTQSPTHLIKTRGQQVTLRCSPISGHKSVSWYQQVLGQGPQFIFQYYEKEERGRGNFPDRFSARQFPNYSSELNVNALLLGDSALYLCASSFSDRAYNEQFFGPGTRLTVL.

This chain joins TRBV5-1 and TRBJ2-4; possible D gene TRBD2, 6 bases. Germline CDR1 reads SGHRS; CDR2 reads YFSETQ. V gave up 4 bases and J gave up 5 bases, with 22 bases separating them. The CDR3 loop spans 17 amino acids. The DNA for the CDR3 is TGCGCCAGCAGCCAACGGCCCAACCTCGGGGAGGAAAACATTCAGTACTTC. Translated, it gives CASSQRPNLGEENIQYF.

The CDR3 is CASSDSGNHQETQYF. The CDR3 coding sequence is TGTGCCAGCAGCGACTCCGGGAACCACCAAGAGACCCAGTACTTC. The chain is built from TRBV9 and TRBJ2-5, with a tentative D call TRBD2 (5 bases). CDR1 is SGDLS and CDR2 is YYNGEE in the germline V gene. With 3 bases removed from V and 0 bases from J, the gap between germline ends came to 12 bases. The CDR3 spans 15 residues.

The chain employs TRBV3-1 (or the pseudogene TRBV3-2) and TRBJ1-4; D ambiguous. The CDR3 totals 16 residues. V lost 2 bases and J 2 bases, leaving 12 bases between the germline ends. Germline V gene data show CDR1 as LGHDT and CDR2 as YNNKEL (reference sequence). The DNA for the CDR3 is TGTGCCAGCAGCCAATTTGACGGGAGGACTAATGAAAAACTGTTTTTT. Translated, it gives CASSQFDGRTNEKLFF.